This T cell receptor beta chain was obtained from a study of regulatory T cells in long-lasting Graves disease. Noted time point: newly diagnosed GD, antithyroid drugs for less than 3 months. The TCR library was prepared using RNA isolated from PBMCs. TCR beta libraries were built with iRepertoire HTBI primers and Arm-PCR of CDR3 regions. A single record per CDR3 protein comes from TCRdb applying MiXCR to the multiplex PCR reads. The data show about 430,000 distinct CDR3 sequences, over 14% seen once. This clonotype was counted ten times or more. This sample was also put to use in a study of T cells in Graves' hyperthyroidism and ophthalmopathy.

This TCR was sampled from a woman in her 40s with Graves disease. The source was peripheral blood mononuclear cells (PBMCs), collected at new diagnosis, from a patient treated with antithyroid drugs.

The CDR3 protein is CASSHLEAANYGYTF. CDR3 sequence (DNA): TGTGCCAGCAGCCACCTGGAAGCAGCTAACTATGGCTACACCTTC. This rearrangement joins TRBV12-3 or TRBV12-4 to TRBJ1-2; D ambiguous. The CDR3 totals 15 residues. The V end was cut by 6 bases, the J end by 0 bases, with 14 bases between.